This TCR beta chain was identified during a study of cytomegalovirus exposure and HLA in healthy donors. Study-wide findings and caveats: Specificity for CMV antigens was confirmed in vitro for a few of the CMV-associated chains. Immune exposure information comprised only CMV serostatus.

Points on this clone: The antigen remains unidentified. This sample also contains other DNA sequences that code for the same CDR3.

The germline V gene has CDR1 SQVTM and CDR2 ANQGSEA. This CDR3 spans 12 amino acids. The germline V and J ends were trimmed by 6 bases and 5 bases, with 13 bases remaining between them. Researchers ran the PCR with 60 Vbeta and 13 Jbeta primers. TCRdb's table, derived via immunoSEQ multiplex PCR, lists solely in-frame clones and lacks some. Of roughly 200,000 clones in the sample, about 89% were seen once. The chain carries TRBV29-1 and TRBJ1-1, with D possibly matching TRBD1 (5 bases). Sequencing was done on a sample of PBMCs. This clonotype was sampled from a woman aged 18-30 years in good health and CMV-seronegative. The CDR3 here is CSVGGGGTEAFF. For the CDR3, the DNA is TGCAGCGTGGGAGGTGGGGGTACTGAAGCTTTCTTT.